The rows below give T cell receptor beta chains drawn from one sample of a study of metastatic and nonmetastatic thyroid tumors. TCRdb re-called the PCR reads through MiXCR. This sample has around 65,000 clones; more than 13% occur once, and the top ten carry over 6.5%. Sequencing input: blood. The receptors were gathered from a male donor with papillary thyroid cancer or a benign thyroid nodule (not recorded which). Some clones in this sample may be carry-over from other donors' samples. The CDR3 runs from the conserved cysteine through the conserved F or W. The order of the fields is J gene, clone size, V gene, CDR3 protein. The listing skips clone size in some rows; elsewhere it reads once, few, many or a size class.

>TRBJ2-3|NA|TRBV6-5
CASSSIGQGRFWTETQYF
>TRBJ2-2|many|TRBV10-3
CAISEGRTNTGELFF
>TRBJ2-7|many|TRBV2
CASSEGGGRAYEQYF
>TRBJ2-7|NA|TRBV20-1
CTPRAASGTYKQYF
>TRBJ2-1|many|TRBV6-5
CASSYSRYYNEQFF
>TRBJ1-1|many|TRBV20-1
CSASRIAEAFF
>TRBJ2-2|NA|TRBV20-1
CSSSRAANAGELFF
>TRBJ1-1|many|TRBV30
CAWSYLNTEAFF
>TRBJ2-3|many|TRBV11-2
CASSPPHRESQYF
>TRBJ2-7|NA|TRBV11-2
CASTPATIAGVEQYF
>TRBJ2-1|many|TRBV4-2
CASSQLAGDLNEQFF
>TRBJ2-7|once|TRBV4-3
CVSSQDLAGVYEQYF
>TRBJ1-1|many|TRBV18
CASSPIGGENTEAFF
>TRBJ1-6|many|TRBV27
CASSLSQSQSPLHF
>TRBJ1-2|NA|TRBV11-2
CASSSQTNRGEGYTF
>TRBJ2-3|many|TRBV15
CATSRTGGSNTQYF
>TRBJ2-5|many|TRBV7-3
CASSSLGGLQETQYF
>TRBJ2-7|many|TRBV2
CASSLRAADPYEQYF
>TRBJ2-3|many|TRBV7-3
CASSLTEGAEGDTQYF
>TRBJ1-1|many|TRBV11-2
CASSPTENTEAFF
>TRBJ2-7|few|TRBV27
CASSYTGGAVMEQYF
>TRBJ2-1|many|TRBV14
CASSQLDGKGKVEQFF
>TRBJ2-7|many|TRBV9
CASSARTGNYEQYF
>TRBJ2-3|many|TRBV9
CASSVTGGAPTDTQYF
>TRBJ2-2|NA|TRBV4-1
CASSLQTGDTGELFF
>TRBJ2-1|many|TRBV9
CASSVPLASPYNEQFF
>TRBJ2-5|many|TRBV7-3
CASSLNGRVQETQYF
>TRBJ2-1|many|TRBV6-4
CASSASTGGNEQFF
>TRBJ2-1|many|TRBV29-1
CSVEGGTGFSYNEQFF
>TRBJ2-5|few|TRBV6-1
CASIPGSRETRYF
>TRBJ2-7|many|TRBV7-3
CASSFGFRGSEQYF
>TRBJ1-1|many|TRBV7-9
CASSLTGDTEAFF
>TRBJ1-4|NA|TRBV6-2/TRBV6-3
CASRSGTGLGGEKLFF
>TRBJ1-1|many|TRBV6-1
CASSEVGGNTEAFF
>TRBJ1-6|many|TRBV5-1
CASSHTGYNSPLHF
>TRBJ2-1|many|TRBV5-4
CASSLDSGYNEQFF
>TRBJ2-3|NA|TRBV29-1
CSADGLTGADTQYF
>TRBJ2-3|many|TRBV19
CASTGTATDTQYF
>TRBJ2-2|many|TRBV20-1
CSARPPQGSGELFF
>TRBJ1-5|many|TRBV6-5
CASSYSEGGNQPQHF